Given below is one T cell receptor (beta chain) in context. The antigen is unknown. This may be a read error: a much more frequent sequence differs by one nucleotide. Uncontrolled infection, other autoimmune disease, pregnancy or lactation led to exclusion. The PBMCs had their origin in approximately 10 ml of fresh peripheral blood. Amplified TCR beta CDR3 regions came from RNA transcripts. First-round RT-PCR with HTBI primers amplified the TCR CDR3 region. Using its own MiXCR run on the multiplex PCR reads, TCRdb lists one record per CDR3 protein. The table has under 400,000 distinct CDR3 sequences, around 17% seen once; the top ten hold around a third. This record belongs to a study of T cells in Graves' hyperthyroidism and ophthalmopathy. Study observations and caveats: Most clonotypes expanded in the thyroid (above 0.001) were also present in blood.

Germline V gene data show CDR1 as MNHEY and CDR2 as SMNVEV (reference sequence). The CDR3 length is 14 residues. This receptor was identified in a man under 40 with Graves' hyperthyroidism. The chain carries TRBV27 and TRBJ1-5; D call uncertain. The DNA end favors TRBJ2-3, so the J call may be wrong. What was sequenced was blood. For the CDR3, the DNA is TGTGCCAGCAGTCTGATCGATAGCAATCAGCCCCAGTATTTT. The encoded protein is CASSLIDSNQPQYF.